The 27 T cell receptor beta chains given below trace back to one sample, sequenced in a study of T cell clonotyping in hematopoietic cell transplantation. Profiling relied on immunoSEQ multiplex PCR, and the TCRdb table lists in-frame clones only, not all of them. The sample lists fewer than 1,400 clones, roughly 96% occurring once. The sample here was PBMCs, taken 30 days after allogeneic stem cell transplant. These receptors were obtained from a male patient in his late teens or twenties who had an allogeneic stem cell transplant from a related donor, so the T cells may come from the graft donor. Some clones in this sample may be carry-over from other donors' samples.

The rearrangement links TRBV30 to TRBJ1-2; weak D call: TRBD1 (6 bases). Germline CDR1 is GTSNPN and CDR2 is SVGIG (reference sequence). CDR3 length: 13 amino acids. Trimming left V 0 bases short and J 4 bases short, with 9 bases between. The CDR3 region is CAWSVQGLYGYTF. CDR3 coding DNA: TGTGCCTGGAGTGTACAGGGTCTCTATGGCTACACCTTC.

The chain employs TRBV7-2 and TRBJ2-7; 9 bases line up with TRBD1. J lost 2 bases, V lost 6 bases, and 5 bases had no gene match. The germline gives CDR1 SGHTA, CDR2 FQGNSA. This CDR3 contains 14 residues. The CDR3 spells CASSSRTGAYEQYV. The CDR3 nucleotides are TGTGCCAGCAGTTCCCGGACAGGGGCCTACGAGCAGTACGTC.

The CDR3 bases are TGTGCCAGCAGCCCTACAGGGGGAGGCACCGGGGAGCTGTTTTTT. Translation gives CASSPTGGGTGELFF. The rearrangement links TRBV7-9 to TRBJ2-2, with 8 bases aligning to TRBD1. The CDR3 length is 15 residues. In germline, CDR1 is SEHNR, CDR2 FQNEAQ (reference sequence). V lost 5 bases and J lost 4; bases outside the gene matches: 6.

This chain connects TRBV5-1 to TRBJ1-6, with 7 bases identical to TRBD1. V gave up 6 bases and J gave up 7 bases; unmatched junction bases: 7. The CDR3 extends over 14 amino acids. Germline V gene lookup returns CDR1 SGHRS and CDR2 YFSETQ. The CDR3 here is CASTTGVGNSPLHF. Written as DNA, the CDR3 is TGCGCCAGCACAACAGGGGTGGGAAATTCACCCCTCCACTTT.

The V call is TRBV5-1, the J call TRBJ2-7; TRBD1 is a possible D gene (6 bases). The V gene's germline CDR1 is SGHRS and CDR2 YFSETQ. V lost 4 bases to trimming and J lost 3 bases, with 17 bases between them. This CDR3 is built from 15 residues. CDR3 nucleotides: TGCGCCAGCAGCCCCCATGGAACAGGGAACTACGAGCAGTACGTC. Translation gives CASSPHGTGNYEQYV.

CDR3 coding DNA: TGTGCCTGGAGTGTAAGGGCCAATCAGCCCCAGCATTTT. Translated, it gives CAWSVRANQPQHF. The rearrangement uses TRBV30 and TRBJ1-5; D not resolved. V was shortened by 0 bases and J by 3 bases, with 6 bases between the two germline ends. The CDR3 loop spans 13 amino acids. Per germline, CDR1 GTSNPN and CDR2 SVGIG (reference sequence).

This clone was observed once. The rearrangement uses TRBV19 and TRBJ2-1; 12 nucleotides align to TRBD2. The CDR3 runs to 19 residues. Germline V gene sequence: CDR1 LNHDA, CDR2 SQIVND (reference sequence). V shed 1 base and J 2 bases; nucleotides not matched to a gene: 9. CDR3 protein: CASSIGLAGGPVTYNEQFF. The CDR3 bases are TGTGCCAGTAGTATAGGCCTAGCGGGAGGGCCGGTCACCTACAATGAGCAGTTCTTC.

This clone appeared a few times. The V call is TRBV28, the J call TRBJ2-1; TRBD2 is a possible D gene (5 bases). The CDR3 extends over 16 amino acids. In germline, CDR1 is MDHEN, CDR2 SYDVKM. Trimming removed 5 bases from V and 4 bases from J, with 18 bases in between. CDR3 sequence (DNA): TGTGCCAGCAGTCCACTGGGAGCGGTGGGGTACAATGAGCAGTTCTTC. Encoded protein: CASSPLGAVGYNEQFF.

This clone appeared once. This chain uses TRBV30 with TRBJ2-1; 11 nucleotides align to TRBD2. V lost 3 bases, J lost 2 bases, and 3 bases stayed unmatched. The CDR3 runs 15 residues. Germline CDR1 and CDR2: GTSNPN and SVGIG (reference sequence). The CDR3 bases are TGTGCCTGGAGCGTGGGACTAGCGGCCTACAATGAGCAGTTCTTC. Translating it yields CAWSVGLAAYNEQFF.

The rearrangement links TRBV10-3 to TRBJ2-5; TRBD2 matches at 12 bases. CDR1 is ENHRY, CDR2 SYGVKD, per germline. CDR3 size: 16 residues. J was trimmed by 1 base and V by 6 bases; bases with no gene match: 6. The CDR3 reads CAIRASGGVLQETQYF. CDR3 DNA: TGTGCCATCAGGGCTAGCGGGGGGGTGCTCCAAGAGACCCAGTACTTC.

The chain is built from TRBV4-1 and TRBJ1-5; no definite D call. V lost 2 bases to trimming and J lost 6 bases, with 14 bases between them. CDR3 length equals 15 residues. Germline V gene lookup returns CDR1 MGHRA and CDR2 YSYEKL. The CDR3 loop reads CASSQYVSFAQPQHF. CDR3 DNA sequence: TGCGCCAGCAGCCAATACGTAAGTTTCGCTCAGCCCCAGCATTTT.

This rearrangement joins TRBV29-1 to TRBJ2-7; tentatively, D is TRBD1 (6 bases). The CDR3 is made up of 12 amino acids. Trimming took off 7 bases at V and 2 bases at J, with 12 bases between the two ends. The germline CDR1 and CDR2 sequences are SQVTM and ANQGSEA. The CDR3 here is CSASTGTYEQYF. The CDR3 DNA follows: TGCAGCGCCTCGACAGGAACCTACGAGCAGTACTTC.

This chain uses TRBV4-1 with TRBJ1-1, with TRBD1 as a possible D gene (5 bases). CDR1 and CDR2 (germline): MGHRA, YSYEKL. V lost 4 bases to trimming and J lost 0 bases, with 12 bases between them. CDR3 size: 15 residues. Written as DNA, the CDR3 is TGCGCCAGCAGCCCCCGGGACGGCCTGAACACTGAAGCTTTCTTT. Protein: CASSPRDGLNTEAFF.

This chain links TRBV29-1 with TRBJ1-1; D possibly corresponds to TRBD1 (5 bases). The V gene lost 4 bases and the J gene lost 3 bases, with 15 bases spanning the gap. This CDR3 is built from 14 residues. CDR1 and CDR2 (germline): SQVTM, ANQGSEA. CDR3 sequence: CSVGMGRWDTEAFF. In DNA form, the CDR3 reads TGCAGCGTTGGAATGGGACGGTGGGACACTGAAGCTTTCTTT.

The chain is built from TRBV30 and TRBJ2-1, with 15 nucleotides matching TRBD2. The CDR3 is 18 residues long. Losses at the gene ends were 3 bases for V and 3 bases for J; bases not matched to a gene: 9. The germline V gene encodes CDR1 GTSNPN and CDR2 SVGIG (reference sequence). The CDR3 region has the DNA TGTGCCTGGAGGGGAGGGACTAGCGGGGGGATTCACTACAATGAGCAGTTCTTC. Translated: CAWRGGTSGGIHYNEQFF.

This chain joins TRBV2 and TRBJ1-5; TRBD1 matches 7 bases. The CDR3 spans 15 residues. Germline V lookup: CDR1 SNHLY, CDR2 FYNNEI. Trimming removed 6 bases from V and 4 bases from J; junction bases left unmatched: 9. The CDR3 DNA follows: TGTGCCAGCAGCGTCGGACAGGTCGGAAATCAGCCCCAGCATTTT. Translating it yields CASSVGQVGNQPQHF.

The genes are TRBV5-4 and TRBJ1-1, with TRBD1 matching over 7 bases. The CDR3 totals 18 residues. The junction had 13 bases not matched to a gene; V was cut back by 1 base and J by 1 base. Germline V lookup: CDR1 SGHNT, CDR2 YYREEE (reference sequence). The CDR3 here is CASSLLYGQGVKNTEAFF. The CDR3 nucleotides are TGTGCCAGCAGCTTGCTCTACGGGCAGGGGGTAAAGAACACTGAAGCTTTCTTT.

The count of this clone is one. The chain recombines TRBV2 with TRBJ2-3; D gene ambiguous. The length of the CDR3 is 14 residues. Germline CDR1 SNHLY, CDR2 FYNNEI. Between the trimmed V and J ends, which lost 7 bases and 4 bases, there was a span of 15 bases. The CDR3 bases are TGTGCCAGCACAAGGGAATACGTCGCAGATACGCAGTATTTT. Translating it yields CASTREYVADTQYF.

The chain joins TRBV7-6 to TRBJ2-1; D is ambiguous. CDR3 length: 14 amino acids. Per germline, CDR1 SGHVS and CDR2 FNYEAQ. Trimming took off 0 bases at V and 9 bases at J, with 12 bases between the two ends. The CDR3 coding sequence is TGTGCCAGCAGCTTAGCGGTTGAGATCGGTGAGCAGTTCTTC. It translates to CASSLAVEIGEQFF.

The genes are TRBV19 and TRBJ2-3; D gene uncertain. This CDR3 region has 12 residues. Trimming pared 6 bases from V and 0 bases from J, leaving 4 bases between. Looked up from germline, CDR1 is LNHDA and CDR2 is SQIVND (reference sequence). CDR3 sequence (DNA): TGTGCCAGTAGCAGGAGCACAGATACGCAGTATTTT. It yields the protein CASSRSTDTQYF.

The genes are TRBV11-2 and TRBJ2-1; 7 bases line up with TRBD2. The CDR3 has 16 amino acids. The germline gives CDR1 SGHAT, CDR2 FQNNGV. Trimming removed 5 bases from V and 3 bases from J; junction bases left unmatched: 10. In nucleotides, the CDR3 is TGTGCCAGCAGCACGCGACTAGCCGCCCTCTACAATGAGCAGTTCTTC. As protein: CASSTRLAALYNEQFF. The variable domain in full, completed from reference TRBV11-2 and TRBJ2-1, reads EAGVAQSPRYKIIEKRQSVAFWCNPISGHATLYWYQQILGQGPKLLIQFQNNGVVDDSQLPKDRFSAERLKGVDSTLKIQPAKLEDSAVYLCASSTRLAALYNEQFFGPGTRLTVL.

This sequence joins TRBV7-9 and TRBJ2-7, with 10 bases that match TRBD1. The CDR3 consists of 16 residues. V shed 5 bases, J shed 1 base, and the junction held 8 bases outside the gene matches. The germline V gene has CDR1 SEHNR and CDR2 FQNEAQ (reference sequence). The CDR3 sequence: CASSTATGGASYEQYV. The CDR3 DNA reads TGTGCCAGCAGCACTGCGACAGGGGGCGCTTCCTACGAGCAGTACGTC.

The chain is built from TRBV5-8 and TRBJ2-3; 10 bases agree with TRBD2. The CDR3 is made up of 17 amino acids. V was pared by 4 bases and J by 5 bases, with 13 bases of the junction left unmatched. CDR1 is SGHTS and CDR2 is YDEGEE in the germline V gene. The CDR3 DNA reads as TGTGCCAGCAGCCTGGAACTTAGCGGGAGGAAAAGAGATACGCAGTATTTT. It specifies CASSLELSGRKRDTQYF.

This chain links TRBV7-6 with TRBJ2-1, with D tentatively TRBD2 (7 bases). The V gene's germline CDR1 is SGHVS and CDR2 FNYEAQ. Between the trimmed V and J ends, which lost 0 bases and 7 bases, there was a span of 19 bases. This CDR3 is built from 17 residues. Written as DNA, the CDR3 is TGTGCCAGCAGCTTAGCGCGACGAGGAGGGGGGGTTAATGAGCAGTTCTTC. Amino acid sequence: CASSLARRGGGVNEQFF.

The V and J genes are TRBV28 and TRBJ2-3; TRBD2 matches 7 bases. The length of the CDR3 is 16 residues. Germline trimming cut 4 bases from V and 7 bases from J; bases unmatched to any gene: 14. Germline V gene lookup returns CDR1 MDHEN and CDR2 SYDVKM. The CDR3 sequence: CASSSRTSLGWNTQYF. The CDR3 DNA sequence: TGTGCCAGCAGTTCCCGGACTAGTTTGGGTTGGAATACGCAGTATTTT.

The chain joins TRBV7-2 to TRBJ2-1; 7 bases are shared with TRBD1. The CDR3 has 14 amino acids. The junction had 9 bases not matched to a gene; V was cut back by 5 bases and J by 8 bases. The germline V gene has CDR1 SGHTA and CDR2 FQGNSA. CDR3: CASSNGQVGYEQFF. CDR3 sequence (DNA): TGTGCCAGCAGCAACGGACAGGTAGGGTATGAGCAGTTCTTC.

V and J are TRBV7-2 and TRBJ1-1; D call uncertain. Trimming pared 0 bases from V and 0 bases from J, leaving 11 bases between. The CDR3 extends over 16 amino acids. CDR1 and CDR2 from the germline V gene are SGHTA and FQGNSA. DNA of the CDR3: TGTGCCAGCAGCTTAGCATATTCAGCAATGAACACTGAAGCTTTCTTT. Amino acid sequence: CASSLAYSAMNTEAFF.